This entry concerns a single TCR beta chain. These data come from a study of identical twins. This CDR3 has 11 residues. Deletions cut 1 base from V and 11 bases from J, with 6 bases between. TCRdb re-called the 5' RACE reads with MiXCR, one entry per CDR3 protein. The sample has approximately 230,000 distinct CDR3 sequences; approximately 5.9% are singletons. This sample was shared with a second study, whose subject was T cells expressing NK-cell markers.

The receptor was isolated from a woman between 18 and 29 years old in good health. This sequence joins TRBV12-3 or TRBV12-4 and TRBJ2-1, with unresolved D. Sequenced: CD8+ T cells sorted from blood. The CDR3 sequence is CASSLGAKQFF. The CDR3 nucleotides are TGTGCCAGCAGTTTAGGCGCCAAGCAGTTCTTC.